This T cell receptor (beta chain) appears in the sequencing data of a study of blood T cells in healthy people across ages. Overall study findings and caveats: Among T cells, TCR beta diversity per million cells dropped roughly linearly as age rose. Diversity of TCR beta correlated strongly with naive T cell percentage.

Comments on this clonotype: What it binds is unknown.

A second PCR, run for about 7 to 11 cycles, used a sample-barcoded 5' primer plus a J-beta primer mix. One entry per CDR3 protein, called by TCRdb with MiXCR from the 5' RACE reads. The sample includes about 1 million distinct CDR3 sequences, 45% of them seen just once. This clonotype was obtained from a woman in her sixties or seventies in good health. Sequenced material: blood.

The CDR3 loop reads CASSVGSGRLTYNEQFF. As DNA, the CDR3 is TGTGCCAGCAGCGTAGGAAGTGGGCGGCTTACCTACAATGAGCAGTTCTTC. The chain combines TRBV9 with TRBJ2-1; unclear D gene. The ends were cut back, 0 bases at V and 2 bases at J, with 15 bases in the middle. Germline V gene data show CDR1 as SGDLS and CDR2 as YYNGEE. CDR3 length equals 17 residues.